This record concerns one TCR beta chain sequence. Its antigen remains unknown. Sequenced by immunoSEQ multiplex PCR; TCRdb stores in-frame clones only, minus some. The data show some 180,000 clones, approximately 94% seen once. From germline, CDR1 is MDHEN and CDR2 SYDVKM. Unmatched junction bases numbered 8, after V lost 4 bases and J lost 2 bases. This CDR3 region has 17 residues. This entry is derived from a study of T cell responses to AZD1222 COVID-19 vaccine. Regarding the study as a whole: Repertoires were obtained only post-peak T cell response.

This sequence joins TRBV28 and TRBJ2-3; 11 nucleotides align to TRBD2. Material: peripheral blood, obtained 28 days after the second AZD1222 dose. This clonotype was sampled from an adult who received the AZD1222 COVID-19 vaccine. DNA for the CDR3: TGTGCCAGCAGTTACCCGGGACTAGCGGCTTTCACAGATACGCAGTATTTT. Translation gives CASSYPGLAAFTDTQYF.